A selection of T cell receptor beta chains follows, all from one sample in a study of cytomegalovirus exposure and HLA in healthy donors. Generated by immunoSEQ multiplex PCR, the TCRdb table keeps only in-frame clones and is missing some. The sample records tens of thousands of clones, approximately 55% being singletons. Specimen: PBMCs. All receptors come from a woman between 35 and 50 years old in good health and CMV-seropositive. Each CDR3 is given with its conserved first and last residue. A D gene is named only where the DNA matches it firmly. Only part of the rows carry a size: once, few, many, or a class if the clone is expanded.

J | V | size | D | DNA | CDR3
TRBJ2-3 | TRBV19 | NA | NA | TGTGCCAGTAGTAACGGGATTCACACAGATACGCAGTATTTT | CASSNGIHTDTQYF
TRBJ1-1 | TRBV18 | NA | TRBD1 | TGTGCCAGCTCACCAAGGGACAGGACAAACACTGAAGCTTTCTTT | CASSPRDRTNTEAFF
TRBJ2-4 | TRBV4-1 | NA | TRBD2 | TGCGCCAGCAGCCACTTAAGTAGCGGGGGCCCAGCCAAAAACATTCAGTACTTC | CASSHLSSGGPAKNIQYF
TRBJ1-2 | TRBV29-1 | NA | TRBD1 | TGCAGCGCTGGGACAGGCTTGGACTATGGCTACACCTTC | CSAGTGLDYGYTF
TRBJ1-1 | TRBV28 | NA | NA | TGTGCCAGCAGCCTATTGAACACTGAAGCTTTCTTT | CASSLLNTEAFF
TRBJ1-1 | TRBV15 | NA | TRBD1 | TGTGCCACCAGCAGGGACGGACAGGCCACTGAAGCTTTCTTT | CATSRDGQATEAFF
TRBJ2-7 | TRBV30 | once | TRBD1 | TGTGCCTGGAGTGTTTCTCCAGGGGGCTACGAGCAGTACTTC | CAWSVSPGGYEQYF
TRBJ2-1 | TRBV29-1 | NA | TRBD2 | TGCAGCGTCAAGAAGACTAGCGGGGCCTATGATGAGCAGTTCTTC | CSVKKTSGAYDEQFF
TRBJ1-4 | TRBV4-2 | few | NA | TGTGCCAGCAGCGATACAGGTTATAATGAAAAACTGTTTTTT | CASSDTGYNEKLFF
TRBJ1-2 | TRBV9 | NA | NA | TGTGCCAGCAGCGTAGGTGGGTGGGGCGGCTACACCTTC | CASSVGGWGGYTF
TRBJ2-3 | TRBV7-2 | NA | NA | TGCGCCAGCAGCCAAGAACCCGACAGGAGAGGAGATACGCAGTATTTT | CASSQEPDRRGDTQYF
TRBJ1-2 | TRBV28 | NA | TRBD1 | TGTGCCAGCAGTGGGACAGGGACACGCTATGGCTACACCTTC | CASSGTGTRYGYTF
TRBJ1-4 | TRBV4-3 | NA | TRBD1 | TGCGCCAGCAGCCAAACGGGGGGACAGGGGGGTGAAAAACTGTTTTTT | CASSQTGGQGGEKLFF
TRBJ2-1 | TRBV7-7 | NA | NA | TGTGCCAGCAGCTTAGGACAGGACAATGAGCAGTTCTTC | CASSLGQDNEQFF
TRBJ2-6 | TRBV29-1 | few | TRBD1 | TGCAGCGTTGAAGATGGTCAGACAGGGAGTTTTTCTGGGGCCAACGTCCTGACTTTC | CSVEDGQTGSFSGANVLTF
TRBJ2-1 | TRBV9 | few | NA | TGTGCCAGCAGCGACAGCTCCTACAATGAGCAGTTCTTC | CASSDSSYNEQFF
TRBJ2-1 | TRBV30 | NA | TRBD2 | TGTGCCTGGACTAGCGGCAAATACAATGAGCAGTTCTTC | CAWTSGKYNEQFF
TRBJ2-7 | TRBV2 | few | TRBD1 | TGTGCCAGCAGTATCGACAGGGGGCAGCACTTC | CASSIDRGQHF
TRBJ1-5 | TRBV5-1 | few | NA | TGCGCCAGCAGCTTGGACAGCGGAGGGCAGCCCCAGCATTTT | CASSLDSGGQPQHF
TRBJ2-7 | TRBV6-1 | NA | TRBD1 | TGTGCCAGCAGACGGACAGGGGTAAACGAGCAGTACTTC | CASRRTGVNEQYF
TRBJ2-7 | TRBV27 | NA | NA | TGTGCCAGCAGTTTCAACGGCTACGAGCAGTACTTC | CASSFNGYEQYF
TRBJ1-1 | TRBV19 | few | TRBD1 | TGTGCCAGTAGTATCCAGGGGGAAAGTGAAGCTTTCTTT | CASSIQGESEAFF